Following are 24 T cell receptor beta chains from one sample sequenced in a study of shared clonotypes between healthy human individuals. The method was immunoSEQ multiplex PCR; TCRdb's version includes in-frame clones alone and lacks a portion of them. Among under 2,500,000 clones listed, approximately 96% were seen once. The sample was naive CD4+ T cells sorted from blood. Regarding subset: CD45RA+ positively selected. The receptor set was obtained from a man between 18 and 29 years old in good health.

This rearrangement joins TRBV10-3 to TRBJ2-1; D remains ambiguous. V lost 0 bases, J lost 2 bases, and 5 bases lay in between. The germline CDR1 and CDR2 sequences are ENHRY and SYGVKD. The CDR3 totals 14 residues. The CDR3 loop reads CAISESPTYNEQFF. The CDR3 DNA is TGTGCCATCAGTGAGTCTCCTACCTACAATGAGCAGTTCTTC.

The chain has TRBV7-2 and TRBJ1-5; D is unclear. Germline V gene sequence: CDR1 SGHTA, CDR2 FQGNSA. V lost 1 base, J lost 4 bases, and 8 bases lay in between. CDR3 length: 14 residues. The CDR3 DNA reads as TGTGCCAGCAGCTTAGTTTCAGATAATCAGCCCCAGCATTTT. Translating gives CASSLVSDNQPQHF.

Concerning this clone: Germline is not matched at one junction end, which may reflect a read error. This chain links TRBV7-7 with TRBJ2-2, with TRBD1 matching over 10 bases. The CDR3 is 16 residues long. Germline V gene lookup returns CDR1 SSHAT and CDR2 FNYEAQ (reference sequence). The CDR3 coding sequence is TGTGCTAGCAGCCCCCGGGACAGGGGAGTTACCGGGGAGCTGTTTTTT. Translating it yields CASSPRDRGVTGELFF.

This clone was seen once. The V call is TRBV29-1, the J call TRBJ2-3, with TRBD2 identical over 7 bases. V gave up 5 bases and J gave up 1 base; unmatched junction bases: 6. CDR1 and CDR2 from the germline V gene are SQVTM and ANQGSEA. This CDR3 contains 14 residues. This CDR3 reads CSVQQSGGTDTQYF. DNA for the CDR3: TGCAGCGTTCAGCAAAGCGGGGGCACAGATACGCAGTATTTT.

The chain uses TRBV4-1 and TRBJ1-2, with a weak D call TRBD1 (5 bases). Germline CDR1 MGHRA, CDR2 YSYEKL. This CDR3 has 16 amino acids. Trimming shortened V by 1 base and J by 4 bases, and 16 bases separated the two germline ends. CDR3 in amino acids: CASSQVSGRGTYGYTF. CDR3 sequence (DNA): TGCGCCAGCAGCCAAGTTTCAGGGCGAGGTACCTATGGCTACACCTTC.

This clone was counted once. The chain has TRBV4-3 and TRBJ2-3; 8 bases fit TRBD2. CDR3 length: 15 residues. V dropped 2 bases and J dropped 2; count of bases not matched to a gene: 3. Germline V gene data show CDR1 as LGHNA and CDR2 as YSLEER. The CDR3 DNA follows: TGCGCCAGCAGCCAATTTAGCGGGGTCACAGATACGCAGTATTTT. Translating gives CASSQFSGVTDTQYF.

The chain links TRBV6-5 to TRBJ2-7; D unresolved. Germline V CDR1 and CDR2: MNHEY, SVGAGI. Between the trimmed V and J ends, which lost 0 bases and 5 bases, there was a span of 14 bases. The CDR3 is made up of 15 amino acids. The chain's CDR3 is CASSYSSVVGHEQYF. CDR3 nucleotides: TGTGCCAGCAGTTACTCCTCCGTGGTCGGCCACGAGCAGTACTTC.

The chain employs TRBV10-2 and TRBJ2-2; 7 bases align to TRBD2. CDR1 is WSHSY, CDR2 SAAADI, per germline. The CDR3 totals 15 residues. J gave up 6 bases and V 8 bases, and 12 bases lay outside the gene matches. The CDR3 bases are TGCGCCAGCGGGACTACGACAGCCCGGGCCGGGGAGCTGTTTTTT. It specifies CASGTTTARAGELFF.

The chain carries TRBV6-6 and TRBJ2-1; a possible D gene is TRBD1 (6 bases). The CDR3 totals 13 residues. Looked up from germline, CDR1 is MNHNY and CDR2 is SVGAGI (reference sequence). The V gene lost 2 bases and the J gene lost 6 bases, with 8 bases spanning the gap. CDR3 region: CASSYGQSNEQFF. Written as DNA, the CDR3 is TGTGCCAGCAGTTACGGACAGAGCAATGAGCAGTTCTTC.

The chain carries TRBV5-1 and TRBJ2-5, with 8 nucleotides matching TRBD1. The CDR3 totals 14 residues. Unmatched junction bases numbered 5, after V lost 6 bases and J lost 1 base. The germline gives CDR1 SGHRS, CDR2 YFSETQ. CDR3 in DNA: TGCGCCAGCACCCAGACAGGGGCCCAAGAGACCCAGTACTTC. Translated: CASTQTGAQETQYF.

The rearrangement joins TRBV6-5 to TRBJ2-7, with D possibly matching TRBD2 (6 bases). CDR1 and CDR2 (germline): MNHEY, SVGAGI. The CDR3 has 14 amino acids. Between the trimmed V and J ends, which lost 6 bases and 2 bases, there was a span of 14 bases. The CDR3 loop is CASRSRDSPYEQYF. The CDR3, as DNA: TGTGCCAGCAGATCCCGGGACTCTCCCTACGAGCAGTACTTC.

The chain has TRBV28 and TRBJ1-5; a possible D gene is TRBD1 (5 bases). The germline V gene encodes CDR1 MDHEN and CDR2 SYDVKM. The CDR3 has 15 amino acids. V was clipped by 6 bases and J by 0 bases, with 12 bases between them. Here the CDR3 reads CASRRDAYSNQPQHF. CDR3 nucleotides: TGTGCCAGCAGACGGGACGCCTATAGCAATCAGCCCCAGCATTTT.

The J gene is TRBJ2-3, the V gene TRBV6-5; D is perhaps TRBD1 or TRBD2 (5 bases each). This CDR3 spans 15 amino acids. Between the trimmed V and J ends, which lost 6 bases and 5 bases, there was a span of 18 bases. CDR1 and CDR2 from the germline V gene are MNHEY and SVGAGI. Here the CDR3 reads CASSIRDPTVDTQYF. The DNA for the CDR3 is TGTGCCAGCAGCATCCGGGACCCGACGGTAGATACGCAGTATTTT.

The chain links TRBV29-1 to TRBJ2-7, with 10 bases identical to TRBD1. Trimming took 5 bases from V and 3 from J; bases not matched to a gene: 4. CDR3 size: 13 residues. Germline V gives CDR1 SQVTM, CDR2 ANQGSEA. The CDR3, as DNA: TGCAGCGTTTCCGGGACAGGGGACTACGAGCAGTACTTC. Its translation: CSVSGTGDYEQYF.

J is TRBJ1-2 and V is TRBV4-1, with D uncertain. V lost 1 base to trimming and J lost 7 bases, with 10 bases between them. The CDR3 is 13 amino acids. Germline CDR1 MGHRA, CDR2 YSYEKL. CDR3 sequence: CASSQAGIVGYTF. Here the CDR3 DNA reads TGCGCCAGCAGCCAAGCGGGGATCGTTGGCTACACCTTC.

This clone was counted only a few times. The chain has TRBV19 and TRBJ1-2; the match to TRBD1 covers 7 bases. The CDR3 is made up of 15 amino acids. Germline-derived CDR1 and CDR2 are LNHDA and SQIVND (reference sequence). The V and J ends lost 7 bases and 4 bases, in that order; junction bases with no gene match: 12. The CDR3 sequence: CASKNRGDPAYGYTF. CDR3 nucleotides: TGTGCCAGTAAAAACAGGGGCGACCCAGCCTATGGCTACACCTTC.

The gene calls are TRBV11-2 and TRBJ1-5, with 9 bases fitting TRBD1. The V segment lost 5 bases and the J segment 7 bases; nucleotides outside the gene matches: 9. This CDR3 has 15 residues. The germline CDR1 and CDR2 sequences are SGHAT and FQNNGV. CDR3 amino acids: CASSRGTGKGQPQHF. The CDR3 DNA reads as TGTGCCAGCAGCCGAGGGACAGGGAAAGGGCAGCCCCAGCATTTT.

The genes are TRBV5-4 and TRBJ2-7; TRBD1 agrees at 9 bases. Germline V gene sequence: CDR1 SGHNT, CDR2 YYREEE (reference sequence). The CDR3 extends over 14 amino acids. Trimming at V came to 4 bases and at J to 5 bases, leaving 7 bases not matched to a gene. The CDR3 loop reads CASSSRDRDHEQYF. The CDR3 DNA reads as TGTGCCAGCAGCAGCCGGGACAGGGACCACGAGCAGTACTTC.

The rearrangement links TRBV6-1 to TRBJ1-6; the match to TRBD1 covers 7 bases. CDR1 is MNHNS, CDR2 SASEGT, per germline. The CDR3 spans 15 residues. The ends lost 6 bases at V and 2 bases at J; junction bases unmatched: 4. The CDR3 here is CASSPGTAYNSPLHF. DNA of the CDR3: TGTGCCAGCAGCCCCGGGACAGCCTATAATTCACCCCTCCACTTT.

This chain links TRBV5-4 with TRBJ2-1, with 11 nucleotides matching TRBD2. V lost 2 bases, J lost 7 bases, and 14 bases stayed unmatched. CDR1 SGHNT and CDR2 YYREEE come from the germline V gene (reference sequence). The CDR3 spans 18 residues. CDR3 sequence: CASSFQLAGAYQWNEQFF. The CDR3 DNA reads TGTGCCAGCAGCTTTCAACTAGCGGGGGCCTACCAGTGGAATGAGCAGTTCTTC. The whole variable domain, filled in from reference TRBV5-4 and TRBJ2-1, reads ETGVTQSPTHLIKTRGQQVTLRCSSQSGHNTVSWYQQALGQGPQFIFQYYREEENGRGNFPPRFSGLQFPNYSSELNVNALELDDSALYLCASSFQLAGAYQWNEQFFGPGTRLTVL.

The chain carries TRBV5-1 and TRBJ2-7; 8 nucleotides match TRBD2. Per germline, CDR1 SGHRS and CDR2 YFSETQ. The CDR3 runs 16 residues. With V trimmed by 0 bases and J by 5 bases, 10 bases remained unmatched. The CDR3 DNA is TGCGCCAGCAGCTTGGGTTCCAGCGGGAGTGGGAACGAGCAGTACTTC. It specifies CASSLGSSGSGNEQYF.

The rearrangement uses TRBV5-4 and TRBJ1-2; tentative D call: TRBD1 (6 bases). V dropped 0 bases and J dropped 3 bases, with 18 bases sitting between them. CDR1 SGHNT and CDR2 YYREEE come from the germline V gene (reference sequence). The CDR3 extends over 17 amino acids. DNA of the CDR3: TGTGCCAGCAGCTTGGTCAGGGGATCTTATAAAGACTATGGCTACACCTTC. It translates to CASSLVRGSYKDYGYTF.

The J gene is TRBJ2-2, the V gene TRBV5-1; a possible D gene is TRBD2 (6 bases). The germline V gene encodes CDR1 SGHRS and CDR2 YFSETQ. Trimming left V 1 base short and J 6 bases short, with 16 bases between. The CDR3 is 16 amino acids. The CDR3 loop reads CASSLTRGILAGELFF. Written as DNA, the CDR3 is TGCGCCAGCAGCTTGACCCGGGGGATCTTGGCCGGGGAGCTGTTTTTT.

The V and J genes are TRBV2 and TRBJ2-5, with 13 bases that match TRBD2. The CDR3 consists of 16 residues. CDR1 SNHLY and CDR2 FYNNEI come from the germline V gene. Losses at the gene ends were 6 bases for V and 5 bases for J; bases not matched to a gene: 9. CDR3 sequence reads: CASSRRLAGGWETQYF. In DNA, the CDR3 is TGTGCCAGCAGCCGTCGACTAGCGGGGGGCTGGGAGACCCAGTACTTC.